The rows below give T cell receptor beta chains drawn from one sample of a study of chemoradiotherapy in HPV16-positive cancers. Clones were sequenced by immunoSEQ multiplex PCR, and TCRdb holds only the in-frame ones, with some missing. The repertoire holds approximately 12,000 clones, with 75% to 80% as singletons. This sample was gathered from a patient who underwent chemoradiotherapy. The receptors come from a human donor with HPV-associated anogenital cancer. CDR3s include the opening cysteine and the closing phenylalanine or tryptophan. Fields, in order: V gene, clone size, D gene, J gene, CDR3 protein, CDR3 DNA. A D gene is named only where the DNA matches it firmly. Clone sizes are given selectively: once, few, many, or a class where the clone is expanded.

>TRBV10-3|.|.|TRBJ1-1
CAISDRTTDTEAFF
TGTGCCATCAGCGACAGGACGACGGACACTGAAGCTTTCTTT
>TRBV28|.|.|TRBJ2-2
CASSLGGNTGELFF
TGTGCCAGCAGTTTGGGTGGTAACACCGGGGAGCTGTTTTTT
>TRBV7-7|.|.|TRBJ2-5
CASSLEGTRAAQYF
TGTGCTAGCAGCTTAGAGGGTACCCGGGCGGCCCAGTACTTC
>TRBV27|.|.|TRBJ2-7
CASSLSLGNMGPYEQYF
TGTGCCAGCAGTTTATCCCTAGGGAATATGGGGCCCTACGAGCAGTACTTC
>TRBV5-1|.|.|TRBJ1-3
CASSLAPPGNTIYF
TGCGCCAGCAGCTTGGCCCCCCCGGGAAACACCATATATTTT
>TRBV30|.|.|TRBJ2-7
CAWSVGPSLSEQYF
TGTGCCTGGAGTGTAGGGCCGAGCCTTAGCGAGCAGTACTTC
>TRBV29-1|.|.|TRBJ1-1
CSGSHGRGTEAFF
TGCAGCGGGTCCCATGGGAGGGGCACTGAAGCTTTCTTT
>TRBV29-1|.|.|TRBJ2-1
CSVAGGGTTYNEQFF
TGCAGCGTTGCCGGGGGCGGGACCACCTACAATGAGCAGTTCTTC
>TRBV16|.|.|TRBJ1-5
CASSQLVQSNQPQHF
TGTGCCAGCAGCCAATTGGTCCAGAGCAATCAGCCCCAGCATTTT
>TRBV30|.|.|TRBJ2-4
CAWAPLEAKNIQYF
TGTGCCTGGGCCCCGTTAGAAGCCAAAAACATTCAGTACTTC
>TRBV11-2|.|.|TRBJ1-2
CASSPGQGGYGYTF
TGTGCCAGCAGCCCCGGACAAGGGGGCTATGGCTACACCTTC
>TRBV18|.|.|TRBJ1-2
CASSPSDSKLYGYTF
TGTGCCAGCTCACCATCGGACAGCAAGCTCTATGGCTACACCTTC
>TRBV6-6|.|.|TRBJ2-5
CASSPTLGVGETQYF
TGTGCCAGCAGCCCAACTCTTGGGGTCGGGGAGACCCAGTACTTC
>TRBV14|.|.|TRBJ2-3
CASSDRVTDTQYF
TGTGCCAGCAGCGACCGGGTCACAGATACGCAGTATTTT
>TRBV18|.|TRBD1|TRBJ1-5
CASSPTGEVNQPQHF
TGTGCCAGCTCTCCTACAGGGGAGGTCAATCAGCCCCAGCATTTT
>TRBV9|.|.|TRBJ2-1
CASSVGGQGGNNEQFF
TGTGCCAGCAGCGTAGGCGGGCAGGGGGGGAACAATGAGCAGTTCTTC
>TRBV16|.|.|TRBJ1-4
CASSQQDRLEKLFF
TGTGCCAGCAGCCAACAGGACCGTCTTGAAAAACTGTTTTTT
>TRBV11-2|.|.|TRBJ2-1
CASSLSSLSYNEQFF
TGTGCCAGCAGCTTAAGTTCCCTCTCCTACAATGAGCAGTTCTTC
>TRBV10-1|few|.|TRBJ1-1
CASSPGHPNTEAFF
TGCGCCAGCAGTCCGGGACACCCGAACACTGAAGCTTTCTTT
>TRBV7-9|.|TRBD2|TRBJ2-7
CASSLGRGNEQYF
TGTGCCAGCAGCTTGGGGAGGGGAAACGAGCAGTACTTC
>TRBV2|.|.|TRBJ1-5
CASHGGYNQPQHF
TGTGCCTCCCACGGGGGCTACAATCAGCCCCAGCATTTT
>TRBV19|.|.|TRBJ2-4
CASKELAKNIQYF
TGTGCCAGTAAAGAGTTAGCCAAAAACATTCAGTACTTC
>TRBV7-9|.|.|TRBJ2-1
CASSRAGVANEQFF
TGTGCCAGCAGCCGCGCAGGGGTTGCCAATGAGCAGTTCTTC
>TRBV19|.|.|TRBJ2-5
CASSIGFGKTQYF
TGTGCCAGTAGTATAGGTTTCGGGAAGACCCAGTACTTC
>TRBV4-2|.|TRBD2|TRBJ2-1
CASSQVIAGGDNEQFF
TGTGCCAGCAGCCAAGTAATAGCGGGAGGAGACAATGAGCAGTTCTTC